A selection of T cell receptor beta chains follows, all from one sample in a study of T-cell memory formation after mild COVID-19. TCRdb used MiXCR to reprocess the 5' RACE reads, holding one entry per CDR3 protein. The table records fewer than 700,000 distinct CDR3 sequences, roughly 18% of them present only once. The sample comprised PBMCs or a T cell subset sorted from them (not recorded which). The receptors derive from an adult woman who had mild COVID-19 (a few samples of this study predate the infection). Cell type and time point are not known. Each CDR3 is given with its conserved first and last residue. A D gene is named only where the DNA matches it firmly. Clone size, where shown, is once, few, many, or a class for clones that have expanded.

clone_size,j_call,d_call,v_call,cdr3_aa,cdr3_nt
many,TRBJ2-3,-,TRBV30,CAWSGTDTQYF,TGTGCCTGGAGTGGAACAGATACGCAGTATTTT
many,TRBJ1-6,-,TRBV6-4,CASSDRENSPLHF,TGTGCCAGCAGTGACAGGGAAAATTCACCCCTCCACTTT
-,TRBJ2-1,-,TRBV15,CATSRGASSYNEQFF,TGTGCCACCAGCAGAGGAGCAAGCTCCTACAATGAGCAGTTCTTC
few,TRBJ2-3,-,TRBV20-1,CSARWTDATDTQYF,TGCAGTGCTAGGTGGACAGATGCGACAGATACGCAGTATTTT
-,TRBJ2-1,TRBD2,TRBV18,CASSPRTSGRGSYNEQFF,TGTGCCAGCTCACCCCGGACTAGCGGGAGAGGGTCCTACAATGAGCAGTTCTTC
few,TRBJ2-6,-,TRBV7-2,CASSSWVPGANVLTF,TGTGCCAGCAGCTCGTGGGTGCCCGGGGCCAACGTCCTGACTTTC
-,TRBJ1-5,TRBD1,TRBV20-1,CSAGTGGQPQHF,TGCAGTGCGGGGACAGGGGGTCAGCCCCAGCATTTT
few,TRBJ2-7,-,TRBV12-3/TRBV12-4,CASSFRSEQYF,TGTGCCAGCAGTTTCCGGTCCGAGCAGTACTTC
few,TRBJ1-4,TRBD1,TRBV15,CATSRPGTGDEKLFF,TGTGCCACCAGCAGACCCGGGACAGGGGATGAAAAACTGTTTTTT
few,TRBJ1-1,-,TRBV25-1,CASSREGPTEAFF,TGTGCCAGCAGTCGAGAGGGGCCTACTGAAGCTTTCTTT
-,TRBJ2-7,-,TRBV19,CASSIDYRVNEQYF,TGTGCCAGTAGTATAGATTACAGGGTAAACGAGCAGTACTTC
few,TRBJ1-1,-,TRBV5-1,CASSFRLPSTEAFF,TGCGCCAGCAGCTTTAGACTCCCGTCCACTGAAGCTTTCTTT
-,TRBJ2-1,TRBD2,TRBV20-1,CSASPILAGGYNEQFF,TGCAGTGCCTCACCCATCTTAGCGGGAGGTTACAATGAGCAGTTCTTC
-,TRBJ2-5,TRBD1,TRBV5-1,CASSSPGQGARQETQYF,TGCGCCAGCAGCTCACCGGGACAGGGGGCACGGCAAGAGACCCAGTACTTC
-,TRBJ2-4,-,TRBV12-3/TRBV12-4,CASSSSAGDTLAKNIQYF,TGTGCCAGCAGTTCCAGCGCAGGGGACACCCTAGCCAAAAACATTCAGTACTTC
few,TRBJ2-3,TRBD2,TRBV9,CASSVASGNTDTQYF,TGTGCCAGCAGCGTAGCGAGCGGGAACACAGATACGCAGTATTTT
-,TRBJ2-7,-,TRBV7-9,CASSLAVGGYEQYF,TGTGCCAGCAGCTTAGCGGTCGGGGGCTACGAGCAGTACTTC
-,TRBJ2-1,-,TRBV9,CASSVASLRDEQFF,TGTGCCAGCAGCGTAGCGTCACTCCGGGATGAGCAGTTCTTC
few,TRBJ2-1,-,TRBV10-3,CAISEVQGGAYNEQFF,TGTGCCATCAGTGAGGTGCAGGGGGGGGCCTACAATGAGCAGTTCTTC
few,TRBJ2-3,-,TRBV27,CASSFWGRSTDTQYF,TGTGCCAGCAGTTTTTGGGGGAGGAGCACAGATACGCAGTATTTT
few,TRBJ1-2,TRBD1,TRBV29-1,CSVERQGDGYGYTF,TGCAGCGTTGAACGGCAGGGGGACGGCTATGGCTACACCTTC
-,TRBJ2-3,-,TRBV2,CASSETRRGTDTQYF,TGTGCCAGCAGTGAAACTCGCAGGGGCACAGATACGCAGTATTTT
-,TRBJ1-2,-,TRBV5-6,CASSFVEGLSVGYTF,TGTGCCAGCAGCTTTGTAGAGGGCCTGTCTGTTGGCTACACCTTC
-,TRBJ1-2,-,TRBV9,CASSAPGTMRRGYTF,TGTGCCAGCAGCGCCCCCGGGACCATGAGGCGTGGCTACACCTTC
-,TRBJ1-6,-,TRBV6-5,CASSSLGRAGGLHF,TGTGCCAGCAGTTCGCTAGGTAGGGCTGGCGGACTCCACTTT
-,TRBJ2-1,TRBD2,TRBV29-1,CSVGGGNNEQFF,TGCAGCGTTGGCGGGGGAAACAATGAGCAGTTCTTC
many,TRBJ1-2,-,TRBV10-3,CAISEQGVYGYTF,TGTGCCATCAGTGAACAGGGAGTCTATGGCTACACCTTC
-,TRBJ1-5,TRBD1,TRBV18,CASSKGQGHQPQHF,TGTGCCAGCTCAAAGGGACAGGGGCATCAGCCCCAGCATTTT
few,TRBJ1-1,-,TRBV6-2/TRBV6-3,CASRPRGAEAFF,TGTGCCAGCAGGCCCCGGGGAGCGGAAGCTTTCTTT
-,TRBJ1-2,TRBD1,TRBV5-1,CASSFTPGGVDGYTF,TGCGCCAGCAGCTTTACGCCAGGGGGAGTCGATGGCTACACCTTC
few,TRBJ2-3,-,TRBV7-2,CASSATEGAEGDYTDTQYF,TGTGCCAGCAGCGCTACTGAAGGGGCGGAGGGGGACTACACAGATACGCAGTATTTT
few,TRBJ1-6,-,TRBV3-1,CASSQDSRVGGNSPLHF,TGTGCCAGCAGCCAAGATAGCAGGGTCGGAGGTAATTCACCCCTCCACTTT
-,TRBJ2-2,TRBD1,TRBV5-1,CASSPGTGDVVELFF,TGCGCCAGCAGCCCCGGGACAGGGGACGTCGTGGAGCTGTTTTTT
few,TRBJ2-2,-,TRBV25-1,CASSENGNTGELFF,TGTGCCAGCAGTGAAAACGGCAACACCGGGGAGCTGTTTTTT
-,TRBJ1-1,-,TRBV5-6,CASSAGVGGTEAFF,TGTGCCAGCAGCGCAGGGGTTGGCGGCACTGAAGCTTTCTTT
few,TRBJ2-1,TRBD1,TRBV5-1,CASSPGQGASEQFF,TGCGCCAGCAGCCCCGGACAGGGGGCAAGTGAGCAGTTCTTC
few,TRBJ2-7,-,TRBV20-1,CSAGKNRESEQYF,TGCAGTGCCGGCAAAAACAGGGAGTCCGAGCAGTACTTC